This T cell receptor (beta chain) came from a study of control samples from healthy donors and cancer patients. This CDR3 is built from 16 residues. In germline, CDR1 is MNHEY, CDR2 SMNVEV (reference sequence). The V end was cut by 6 bases, the J end by 0 bases, with 15 bases between. The protocol was immunoSEQ multiplex PCR, while the TCRdb copy is restricted to in-frame clones and leaves out a portion. The repertoire includes 85,000 to 100,000 clones, around 80% of them detected once, and roughly 2% sits in the top ten. The receptor was isolated from a man between 60 and 75 years old in good health. V and J are TRBV27 and TRBJ1-5; no reliable D call. The material sequenced was blood. CDR3 DNA sequence: TGTGCCAGCAGGGCGGGTGGGCAGGATAGCAATCAGCCCCAGCATTTT. Encoded protein: CASRAGGQDSNQPQHF.